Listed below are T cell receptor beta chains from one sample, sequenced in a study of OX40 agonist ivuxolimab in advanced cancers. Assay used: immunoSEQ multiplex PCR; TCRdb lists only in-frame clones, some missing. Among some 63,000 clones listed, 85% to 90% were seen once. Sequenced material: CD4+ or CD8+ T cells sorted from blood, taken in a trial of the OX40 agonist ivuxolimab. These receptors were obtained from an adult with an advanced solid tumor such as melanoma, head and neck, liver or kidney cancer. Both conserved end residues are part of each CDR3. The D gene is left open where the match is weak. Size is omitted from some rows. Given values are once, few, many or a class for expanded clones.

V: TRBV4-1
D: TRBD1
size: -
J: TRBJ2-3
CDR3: CASSLRDRGPDTQYF
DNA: TGCGCCAGCAGCCTCCGGGACAGGGGCCCAGATACGCAGTATTTT

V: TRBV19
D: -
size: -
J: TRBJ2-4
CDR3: CASQSRWDIQYF
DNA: TGTGCCAGCCAGTCTCGGTGGGACATTCAGTACTTC

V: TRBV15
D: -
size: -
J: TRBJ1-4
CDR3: CATSRPIINMELFF
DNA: TGTGCCACCAGCAGGCCAATCATAAACATGGAACTGTTTTTT

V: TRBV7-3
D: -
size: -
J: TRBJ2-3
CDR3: CASSLGTLSTDTQYF
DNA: TGTGCCAGCAGCTTAGGGACTTTGAGCACAGATACGCAGTATTTT

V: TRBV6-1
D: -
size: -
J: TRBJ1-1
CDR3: CASHTANTEAFF
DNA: TGTGCCAGTCACACAGCGAACACTGAAGCTTTCTTT

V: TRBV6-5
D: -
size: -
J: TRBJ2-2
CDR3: CASRYTGELFF
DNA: TGTGCCAGCAGATACACCGGGGAGCTGTTTTTT

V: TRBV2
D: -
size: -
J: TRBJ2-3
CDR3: CASSAVDPQYF
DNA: TGTGCCAGCAGTGCGGTAGACCCGCAGTATTTT

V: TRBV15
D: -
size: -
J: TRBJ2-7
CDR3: CATSSWTLSYEQYF
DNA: TGTGCCACCAGCTCTTGGACTTTGTCCTACGAGCAGTACTTC

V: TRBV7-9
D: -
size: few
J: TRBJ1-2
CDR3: CASSSPMVGNGYTF
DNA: TGTGCCAGCAGCTCCCCCATGGTGGGGAATGGCTACACCTTC

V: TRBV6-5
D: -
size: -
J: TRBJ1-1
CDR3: CASTQLPNTEAFF
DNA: TGTGCCAGCACGCAGCTACCGAACACTGAAGCTTTCTTT

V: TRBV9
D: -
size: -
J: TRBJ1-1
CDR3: CASSAGGMRTEAFF
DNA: TGTGCCAGCAGCGCCGGAGGGATGAGAACTGAAGCTTTCTTT

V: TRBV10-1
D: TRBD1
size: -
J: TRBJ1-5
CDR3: CASSESDRASNQPQHF
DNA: TGCGCCAGCAGTGAGTCAGACAGGGCTAGCAATCAGCCCCAGCATTTT